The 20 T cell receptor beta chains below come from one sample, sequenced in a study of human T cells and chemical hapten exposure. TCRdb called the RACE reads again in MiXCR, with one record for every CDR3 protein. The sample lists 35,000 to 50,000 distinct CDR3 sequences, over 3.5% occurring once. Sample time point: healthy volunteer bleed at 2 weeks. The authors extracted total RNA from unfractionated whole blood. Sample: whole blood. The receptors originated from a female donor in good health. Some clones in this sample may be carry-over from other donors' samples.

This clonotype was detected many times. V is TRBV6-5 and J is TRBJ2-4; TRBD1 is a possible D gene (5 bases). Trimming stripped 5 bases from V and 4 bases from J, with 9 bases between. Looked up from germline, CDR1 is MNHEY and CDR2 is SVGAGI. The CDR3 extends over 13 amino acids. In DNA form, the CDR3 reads TGTGCCAGCAGTCAGGGTTTGAAAAACATTCAGTACTTC. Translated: CASSQGLKNIQYF.

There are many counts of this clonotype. Here the CDR3 DNA reads TGTGCCAGCAGTGAAGGGAACAGGTTGATTGACTACGAGCAGTACTTC. It encodes CASSEGNRLIDYEQYF. This rearrangement joins TRBV2 to TRBJ2-7; D is possibly TRBD1 (5 bases). Germline V gene sequence: CDR1 SNHLY, CDR2 FYNNEI. Trimming removed 1 base from V and 3 bases from J, with 16 bases in between. This CDR3 comprises 16 residues.

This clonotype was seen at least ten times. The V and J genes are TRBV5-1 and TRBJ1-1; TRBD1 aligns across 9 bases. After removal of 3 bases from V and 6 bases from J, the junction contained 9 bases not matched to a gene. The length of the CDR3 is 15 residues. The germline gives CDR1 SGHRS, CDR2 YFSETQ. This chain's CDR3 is CASSSGTGIVAEAFF. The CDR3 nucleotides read TGCGCCAGCAGCTCCGGGACAGGGATTGTGGCTGAAGCTTTCTTT.

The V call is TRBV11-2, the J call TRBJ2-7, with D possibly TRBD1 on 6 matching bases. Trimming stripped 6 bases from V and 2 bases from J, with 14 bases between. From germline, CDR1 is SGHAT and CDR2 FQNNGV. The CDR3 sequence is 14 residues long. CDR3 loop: CASRPDRTAYEQYF. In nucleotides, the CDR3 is TGTGCCAGCAGGCCTGACAGGACAGCCTACGAGCAGTACTTC.

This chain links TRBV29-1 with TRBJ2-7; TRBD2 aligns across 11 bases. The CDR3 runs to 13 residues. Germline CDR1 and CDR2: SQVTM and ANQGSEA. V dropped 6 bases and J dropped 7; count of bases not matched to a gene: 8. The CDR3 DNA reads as TGCAGCGTAATACTAGCGGGGGTGGGGGAGCAGTACTTC. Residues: CSVILAGVGEQYF.

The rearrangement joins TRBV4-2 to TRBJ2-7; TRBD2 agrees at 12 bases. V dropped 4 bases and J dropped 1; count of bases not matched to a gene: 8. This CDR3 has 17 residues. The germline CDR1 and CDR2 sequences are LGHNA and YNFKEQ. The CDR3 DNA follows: TGTGCCAGCAGCCGCAGACTAGCGGGGGACCGTTCCTACGAGCAGTACTTC. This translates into CASSRRLAGDRSYEQYF.

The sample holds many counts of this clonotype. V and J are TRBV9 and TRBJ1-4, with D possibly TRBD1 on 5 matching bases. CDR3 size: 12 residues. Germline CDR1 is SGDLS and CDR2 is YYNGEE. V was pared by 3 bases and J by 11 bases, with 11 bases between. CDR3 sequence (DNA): TGTGCCAGCAGCGGTAACAGGAATAAACTGTTTTTT. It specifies CASSGNRNKLFF.

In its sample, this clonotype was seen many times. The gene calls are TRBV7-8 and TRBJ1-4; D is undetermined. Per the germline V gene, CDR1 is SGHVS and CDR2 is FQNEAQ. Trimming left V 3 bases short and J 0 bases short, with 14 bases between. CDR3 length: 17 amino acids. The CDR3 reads CASSLFLPDPTNEKLFF. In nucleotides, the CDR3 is TGTGCCAGCAGCTTGTTTCTCCCGGACCCAACTAATGAAAAACTGTTTTTT.

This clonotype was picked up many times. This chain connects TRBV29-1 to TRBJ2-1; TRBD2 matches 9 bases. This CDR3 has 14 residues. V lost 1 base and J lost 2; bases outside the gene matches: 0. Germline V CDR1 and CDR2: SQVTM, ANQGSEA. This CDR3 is CSVEGGGAYNEQFF. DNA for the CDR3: TGCAGCGTTGAAGGCGGGGGGGCCTACAATGAGCAGTTCTTC.

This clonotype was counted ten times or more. The CDR3 spells CASTTIDGGSYNEQFF. The CDR3 nucleotides are TGTGCCAGTACGACAATTGACGGAGGCTCCTACAATGAGCAGTTCTTC. This chain links TRBV10-3 with TRBJ2-1; maybe TRBD2 (5 bases). The CDR3 has 16 residues. Germline assignment: CDR1 ENHRY and CDR2 SYGVKD. V gave up 10 bases and J gave up 0 bases, with 19 bases separating them.

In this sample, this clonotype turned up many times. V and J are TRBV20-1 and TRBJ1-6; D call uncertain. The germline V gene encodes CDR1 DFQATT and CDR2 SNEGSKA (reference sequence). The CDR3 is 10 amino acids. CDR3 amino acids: CRAGNSPLHF. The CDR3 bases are TGCAGGGCCGGTAATTCACCCCTCCACTTT.

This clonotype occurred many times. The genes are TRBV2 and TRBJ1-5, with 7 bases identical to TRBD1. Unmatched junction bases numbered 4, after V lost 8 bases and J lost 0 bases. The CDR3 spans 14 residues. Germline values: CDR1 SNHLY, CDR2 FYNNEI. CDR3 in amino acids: CASSTGYSNQPQHF. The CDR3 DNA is TGTGCCAGCTCGACAGGGTATAGCAATCAGCCCCAGCATTTT.

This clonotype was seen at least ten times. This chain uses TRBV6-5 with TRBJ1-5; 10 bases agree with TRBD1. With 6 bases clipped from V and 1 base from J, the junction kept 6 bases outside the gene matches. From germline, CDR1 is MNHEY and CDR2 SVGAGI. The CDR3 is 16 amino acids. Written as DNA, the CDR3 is TGTGCCAGCAGCTCCGGGACAGGGGCGAGCAATCAGCCCCAGCATTTT. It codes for CASSSGTGASNQPQHF.

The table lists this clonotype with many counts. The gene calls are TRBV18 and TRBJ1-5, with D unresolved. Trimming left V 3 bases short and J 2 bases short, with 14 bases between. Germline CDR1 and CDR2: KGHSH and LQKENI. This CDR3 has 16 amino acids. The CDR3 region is CASSPTSGRGNQPQHF. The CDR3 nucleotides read TGTGCCAGCTCACCCACGAGCGGGCGAGGCAATCAGCCCCAGCATTTT.

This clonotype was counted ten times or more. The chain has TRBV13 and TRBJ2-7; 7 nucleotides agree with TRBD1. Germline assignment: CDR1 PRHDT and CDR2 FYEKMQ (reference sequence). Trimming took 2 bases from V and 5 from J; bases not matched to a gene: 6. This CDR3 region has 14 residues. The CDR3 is CASSLKGAKNEQYF. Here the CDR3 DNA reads TGTGCCAGCAGCTTAAAGGGGGCTAAGAACGAGCAGTACTTC.

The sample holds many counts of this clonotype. DNA of the CDR3: TGTGCCAGCAGTGAAGGTATTAGGACTGGAAACACCATATATTTT. As protein: CASSEGIRTGNTIYF. The V and J genes are TRBV2 and TRBJ1-3; D unresolved. Germline V gene data show CDR1 as SNHLY and CDR2 as FYNNEI. The CDR3 consists of 15 residues. The V end was cut by 1 base, the J end by 2 bases, with 9 bases between.

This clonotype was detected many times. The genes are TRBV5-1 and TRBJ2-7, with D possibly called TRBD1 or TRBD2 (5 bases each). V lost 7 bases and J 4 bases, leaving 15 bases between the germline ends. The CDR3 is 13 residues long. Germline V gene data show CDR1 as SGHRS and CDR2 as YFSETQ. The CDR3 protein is CASRFRGGYEQYF. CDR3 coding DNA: TGCGCCAGCCGATTCCGGGGCGGATACGAGCAGTACTTC.

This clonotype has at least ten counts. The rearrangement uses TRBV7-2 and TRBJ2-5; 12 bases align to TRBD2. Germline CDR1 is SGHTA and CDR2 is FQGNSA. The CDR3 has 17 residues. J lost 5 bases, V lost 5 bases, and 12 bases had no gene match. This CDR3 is CASSLLASGGARETQYF. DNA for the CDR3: TGTGCCAGCAGCCTTCTTGCTAGCGGGGGGGCTCGGGAGACCCAGTACTTC.

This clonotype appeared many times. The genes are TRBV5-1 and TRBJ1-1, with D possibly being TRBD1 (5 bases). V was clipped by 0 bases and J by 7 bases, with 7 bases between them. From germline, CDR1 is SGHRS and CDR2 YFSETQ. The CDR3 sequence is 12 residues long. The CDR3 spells CASSLVGGEAFF. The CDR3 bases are TGCGCCAGCAGCTTGGTGGGGGGTGAAGCTTTCTTT.

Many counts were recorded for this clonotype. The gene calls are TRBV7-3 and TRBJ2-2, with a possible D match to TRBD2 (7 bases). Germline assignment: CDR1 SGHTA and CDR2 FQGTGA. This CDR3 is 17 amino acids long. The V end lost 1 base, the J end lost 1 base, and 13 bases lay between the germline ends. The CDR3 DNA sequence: TGTGCCAGCAGCTTAATCGGCGGGGGCTTGAACACCGGGGAGCTGTTTTTT. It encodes CASSLIGGGLNTGELFF.